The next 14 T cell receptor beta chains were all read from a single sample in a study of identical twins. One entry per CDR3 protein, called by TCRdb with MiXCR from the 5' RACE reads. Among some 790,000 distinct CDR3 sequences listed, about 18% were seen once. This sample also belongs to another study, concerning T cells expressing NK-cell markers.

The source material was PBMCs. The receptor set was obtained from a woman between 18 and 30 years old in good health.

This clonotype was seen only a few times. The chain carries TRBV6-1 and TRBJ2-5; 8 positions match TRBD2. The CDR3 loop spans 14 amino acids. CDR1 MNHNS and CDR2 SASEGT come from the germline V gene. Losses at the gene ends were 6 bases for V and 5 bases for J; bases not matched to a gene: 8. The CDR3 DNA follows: TGTGCCAGCAGGCCGGGGGGGCTGAGGGAGACCCAGTACTTC. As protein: CASRPGGLRETQYF.

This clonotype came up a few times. The CDR3 coding sequence is TGCAGCTCACAGGGGGCGCAAGGCTACACCTTC. Its translation: CSSQGAQGYTF. This chain uses TRBV29-1 with TRBJ1-2; 9 bases map to TRBD1. In germline, CDR1 is SQVTM, CDR2 ANQGSEA. J was trimmed by 8 bases and V by 8 bases; bases with no gene match: 6. This CDR3 spans 11 amino acids.

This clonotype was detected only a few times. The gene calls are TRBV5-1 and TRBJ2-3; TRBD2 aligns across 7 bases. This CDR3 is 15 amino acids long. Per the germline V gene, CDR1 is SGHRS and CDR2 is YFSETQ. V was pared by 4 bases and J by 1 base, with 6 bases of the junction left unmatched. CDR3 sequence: CASSPPGGRTDTQYF. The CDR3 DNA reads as TGCGCCAGCAGCCCCCCGGGGGGACGCACAGATACGCAGTATTTT.

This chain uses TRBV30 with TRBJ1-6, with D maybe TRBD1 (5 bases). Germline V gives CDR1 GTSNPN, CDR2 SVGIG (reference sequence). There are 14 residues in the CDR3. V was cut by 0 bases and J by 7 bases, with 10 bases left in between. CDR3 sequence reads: CAWSVQGFNSPLHF. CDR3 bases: TGTGCCTGGAGTGTTCAGGGTTTCAATTCACCCCTCCACTTT.

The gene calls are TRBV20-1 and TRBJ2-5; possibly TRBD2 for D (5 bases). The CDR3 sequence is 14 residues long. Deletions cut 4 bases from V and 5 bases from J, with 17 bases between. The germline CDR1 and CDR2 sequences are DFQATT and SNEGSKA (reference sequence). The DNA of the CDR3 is TGCAGTGCTAAGATGGCTAGTAGCGTGGAGACCCAGTACTTC. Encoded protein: CSAKMASSVETQYF.

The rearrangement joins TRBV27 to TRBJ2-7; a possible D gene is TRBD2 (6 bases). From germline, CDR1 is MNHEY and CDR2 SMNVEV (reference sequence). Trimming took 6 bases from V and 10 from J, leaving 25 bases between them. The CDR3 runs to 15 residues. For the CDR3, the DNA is TGTGCCAGCAGACCCGCGCGGGACCTAGGGGTTTTTCAGTACTTC. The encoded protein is CASRPARDLGVFQYF.

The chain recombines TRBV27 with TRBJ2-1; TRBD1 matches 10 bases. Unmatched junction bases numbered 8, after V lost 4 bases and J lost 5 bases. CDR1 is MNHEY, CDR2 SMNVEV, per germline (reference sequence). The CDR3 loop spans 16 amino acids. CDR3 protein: CASSSYRQGAHNEQFF. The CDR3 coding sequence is TGTGCCAGCAGTTCATACCGACAGGGGGCCCACAATGAGCAGTTCTTC.

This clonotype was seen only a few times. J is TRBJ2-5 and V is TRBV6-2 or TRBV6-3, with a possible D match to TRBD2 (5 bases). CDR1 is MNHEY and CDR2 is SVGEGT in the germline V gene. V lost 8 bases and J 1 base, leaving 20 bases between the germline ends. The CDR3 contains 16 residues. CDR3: CASSVDGASGQETQYF. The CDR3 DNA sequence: TGTGCCAGCTCAGTTGATGGAGCGAGCGGCCAAGAGACCCAGTACTTC.

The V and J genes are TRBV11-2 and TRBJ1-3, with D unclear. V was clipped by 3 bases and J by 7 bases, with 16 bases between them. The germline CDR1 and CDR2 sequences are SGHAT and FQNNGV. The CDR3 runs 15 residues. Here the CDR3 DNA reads TGTGCCAGCAGCTTTTTGTCTGGGGATATGAACACCATATATTTT. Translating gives CASSFLSGDMNTIYF.

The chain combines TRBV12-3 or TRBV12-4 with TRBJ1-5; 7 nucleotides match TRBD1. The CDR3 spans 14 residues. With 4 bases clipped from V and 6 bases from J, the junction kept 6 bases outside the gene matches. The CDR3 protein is CASSSRGRSQPQHF. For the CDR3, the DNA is TGTGCCAGCAGTTCGAGGGGGCGCAGTCAGCCCCAGCATTTT.

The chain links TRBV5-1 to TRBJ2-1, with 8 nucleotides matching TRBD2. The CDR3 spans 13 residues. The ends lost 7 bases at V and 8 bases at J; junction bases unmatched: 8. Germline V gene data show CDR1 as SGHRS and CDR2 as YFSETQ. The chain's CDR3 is CASSGGAQDEQFF. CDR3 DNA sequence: TGCGCCAGCTCCGGGGGGGCGCAGGATGAGCAGTTCTTC.

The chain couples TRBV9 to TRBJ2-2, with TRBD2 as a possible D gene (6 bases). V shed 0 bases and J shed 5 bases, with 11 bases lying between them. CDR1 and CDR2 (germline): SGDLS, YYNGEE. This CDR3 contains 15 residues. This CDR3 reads CASSVAGVQTGELFF. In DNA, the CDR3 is TGTGCCAGCAGCGTAGCGGGAGTACAGACCGGGGAGCTGTTTTTT.

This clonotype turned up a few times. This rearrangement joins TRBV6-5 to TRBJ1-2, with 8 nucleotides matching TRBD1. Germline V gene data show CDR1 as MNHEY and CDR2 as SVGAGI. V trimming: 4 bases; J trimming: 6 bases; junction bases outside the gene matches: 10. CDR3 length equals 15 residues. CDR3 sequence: CASSSPDRDENGYTF. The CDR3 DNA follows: TGTGCCAGCAGTTCTCCGGACAGGGACGAGAATGGCTACACCTTC.

The CDR3 reads CASSHRQGVGELFF. CDR3 sequence (DNA): TGTGCCAGCAGTCATCGACAGGGCGTCGGGGAGCTGTTTTTT. V is TRBV12-3 or TRBV12-4 and J is TRBJ2-2, with 7 bases matching TRBD1. The CDR3 length is 14 residues. Unmatched junction bases numbered 7, after V lost 5 bases and J lost 7 bases.